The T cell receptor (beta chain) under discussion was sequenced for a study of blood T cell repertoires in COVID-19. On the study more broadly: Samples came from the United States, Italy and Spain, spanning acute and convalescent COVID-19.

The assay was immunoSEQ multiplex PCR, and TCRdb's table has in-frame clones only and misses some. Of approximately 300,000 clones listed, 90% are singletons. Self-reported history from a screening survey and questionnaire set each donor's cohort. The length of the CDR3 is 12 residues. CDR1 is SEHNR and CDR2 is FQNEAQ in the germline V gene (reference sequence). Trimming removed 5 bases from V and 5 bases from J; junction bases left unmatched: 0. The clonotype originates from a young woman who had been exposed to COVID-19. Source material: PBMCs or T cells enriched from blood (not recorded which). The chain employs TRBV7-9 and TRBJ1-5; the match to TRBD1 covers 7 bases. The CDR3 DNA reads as TGTGCCAGCAGCGACAGGGATCAGCCCCAGCATTTT. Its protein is CASSDRDQPQHF.